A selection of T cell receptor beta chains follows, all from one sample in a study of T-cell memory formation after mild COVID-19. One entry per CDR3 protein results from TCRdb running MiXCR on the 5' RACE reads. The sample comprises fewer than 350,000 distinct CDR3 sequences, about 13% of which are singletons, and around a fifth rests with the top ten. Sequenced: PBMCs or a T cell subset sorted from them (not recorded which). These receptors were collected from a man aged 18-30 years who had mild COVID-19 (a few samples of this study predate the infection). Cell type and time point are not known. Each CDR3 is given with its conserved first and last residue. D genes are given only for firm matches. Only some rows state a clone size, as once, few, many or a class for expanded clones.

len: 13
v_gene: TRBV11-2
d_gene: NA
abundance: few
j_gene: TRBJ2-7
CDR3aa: CASSSTEGAEQYF
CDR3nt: TGTGCCAGCAGCTCCACGGAGGGTGCCGAGCAGTACTTC

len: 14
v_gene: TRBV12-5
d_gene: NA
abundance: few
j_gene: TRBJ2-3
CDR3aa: CASGAGGASDTQYF
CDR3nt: TGTGCTAGTGGTGCAGGGGGGGCCTCAGATACGCAGTATTTT

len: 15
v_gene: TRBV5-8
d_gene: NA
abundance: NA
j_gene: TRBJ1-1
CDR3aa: CASSTRGAVDTEAFF
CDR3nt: TGTGCCAGCAGTACCCGAGGGGCCGTAGACACTGAAGCTTTCTTT

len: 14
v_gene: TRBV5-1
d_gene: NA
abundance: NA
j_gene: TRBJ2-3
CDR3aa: CASSPPERTDTQYF
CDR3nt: TGCGCCAGCAGCCCCCCCGAACGCACAGATACGCAGTATTTT

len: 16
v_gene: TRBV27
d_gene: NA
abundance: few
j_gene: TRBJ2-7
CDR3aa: CASSLSGGEGTYEQYF
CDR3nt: TGTGCCAGCAGTTTATCTGGCGGGGAAGGGACCTACGAGCAGTACTTC

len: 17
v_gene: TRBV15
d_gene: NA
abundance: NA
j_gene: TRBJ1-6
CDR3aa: CATSRAGTLRDNSPLHF
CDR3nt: TGTGCCACCAGCCGAGCAGGAACCCTTCGGGATAATTCACCCCTCCACTTT

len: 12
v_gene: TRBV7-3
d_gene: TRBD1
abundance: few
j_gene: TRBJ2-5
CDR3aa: CASSQTGGTQYF
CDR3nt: TGTGCCAGCAGCCAGACAGGGGGGACCCAGTACTTC

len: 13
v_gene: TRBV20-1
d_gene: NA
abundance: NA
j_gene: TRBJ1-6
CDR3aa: CSARARDYSPLHF
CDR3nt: TGCAGTGCCAGAGCCCGGGACTATTCACCCCTCCACTTT

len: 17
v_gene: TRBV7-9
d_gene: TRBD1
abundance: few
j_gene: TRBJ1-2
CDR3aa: CASSFADREDPNYGYTF
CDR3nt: TGTGCCAGCAGCTTCGCCGACAGGGAGGACCCTAACTATGGCTACACCTTC

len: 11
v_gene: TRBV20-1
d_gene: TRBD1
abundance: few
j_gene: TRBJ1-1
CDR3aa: CSAKQGAGAFF
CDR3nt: TGCAGTGCAAAACAGGGGGCAGGGGCTTTCTTT

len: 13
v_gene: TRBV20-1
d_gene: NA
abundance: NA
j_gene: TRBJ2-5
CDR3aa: CSATLTLPETQYF
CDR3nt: TGCAGTGCTACACTGACTCTGCCGGAGACCCAGTACTTC

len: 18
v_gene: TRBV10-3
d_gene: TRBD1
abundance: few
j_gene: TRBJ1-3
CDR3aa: CAIKNRDRGPWGGNTIYF
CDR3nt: TGTGCCATCAAAAACCGGGACAGGGGCCCGTGGGGTGGAAACACCATATATTTT

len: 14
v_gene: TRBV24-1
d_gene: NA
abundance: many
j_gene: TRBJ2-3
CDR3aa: CATSRAGTTDTQYF
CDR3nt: TGTGCCACCAGCAGGGCCGGGACGACAGATACGCAGTATTTT

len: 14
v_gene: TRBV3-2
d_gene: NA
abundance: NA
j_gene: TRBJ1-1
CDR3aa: CASTSGGENTEAFF
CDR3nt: TGTGCCAGCACCTCTGGAGGAGAGAACACTGAAGCTTTCTTT

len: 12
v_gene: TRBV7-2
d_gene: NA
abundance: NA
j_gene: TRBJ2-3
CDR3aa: CASSFTGNTQYF
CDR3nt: TGTGCCAGCAGCTTCACAGGGAATACGCAGTATTTT

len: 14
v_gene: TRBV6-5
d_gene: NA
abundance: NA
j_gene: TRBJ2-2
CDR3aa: CASRGVSNTGELFF
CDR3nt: TGTGCCAGCAGGGGGGTTTCGAACACCGGGGAGCTGTTTTTT

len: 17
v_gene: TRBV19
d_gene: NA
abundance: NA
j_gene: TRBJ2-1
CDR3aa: CASSILGAGGTYNEQFF
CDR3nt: TGTGCCAGTAGTATACTTGGGGCGGGCGGGACCTACAATGAGCAGTTCTTC

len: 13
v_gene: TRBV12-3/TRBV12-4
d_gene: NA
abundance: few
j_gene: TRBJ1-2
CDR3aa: CASSSRHFYGYTF
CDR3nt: TGTGCCAGCAGTTCCCGGCACTTCTATGGCTACACCTTC

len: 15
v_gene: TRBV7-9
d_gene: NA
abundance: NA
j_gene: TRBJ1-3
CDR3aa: CASSSLDRSGNTIYF
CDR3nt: TGTGCCAGCAGCTCATTGGACAGATCTGGAAACACCATATATTTT

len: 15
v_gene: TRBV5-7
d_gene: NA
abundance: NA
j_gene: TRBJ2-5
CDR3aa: CASSFGGSLRETQYF
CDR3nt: TGTGCCAGCAGCTTCGGAGGGAGTCTACGGGAGACCCAGTACTTC

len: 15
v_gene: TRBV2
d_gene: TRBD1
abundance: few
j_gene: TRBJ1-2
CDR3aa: CASSDTGGADYGYTF
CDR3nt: TGTGCCAGCAGTGATACAGGGGGCGCAGACTATGGCTACACCTTC

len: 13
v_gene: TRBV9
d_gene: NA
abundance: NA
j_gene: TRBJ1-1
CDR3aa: CASSVGDGDQAFF
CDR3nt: TGTGCCAGCAGCGTGGGAGACGGAGACCAAGCTTTCTTT

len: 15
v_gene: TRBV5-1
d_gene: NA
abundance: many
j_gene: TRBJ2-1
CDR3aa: CASSLEWGSYNEQFF
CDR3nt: TGCGCCAGCAGCTTGGAGTGGGGCTCCTACAATGAGCAGTTCTTC

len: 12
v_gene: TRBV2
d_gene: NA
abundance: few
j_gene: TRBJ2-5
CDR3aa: CASSARAETQYF
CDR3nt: TGTGCCAGCAGTGCCAGGGCAGAGACCCAGTACTTC

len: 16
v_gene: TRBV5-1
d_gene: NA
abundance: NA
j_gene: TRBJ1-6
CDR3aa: CASSLDVAGVNSPLHF
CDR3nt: TGCGCCAGCAGCTTGGACGTGGCGGGGGTGAATTCACCCCTCCACTTT

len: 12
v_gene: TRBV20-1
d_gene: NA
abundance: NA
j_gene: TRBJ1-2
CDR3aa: CSALRGINGYTF
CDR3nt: TGCAGTGCCCTCAGGGGAATCAATGGCTACACCTTC

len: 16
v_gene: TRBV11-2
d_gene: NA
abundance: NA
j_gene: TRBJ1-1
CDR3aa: CASSLDGQLGGTEAFF
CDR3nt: TGTGCCAGCAGCTTAGACGGCCAGCTCGGAGGCACTGAAGCTTTCTTT

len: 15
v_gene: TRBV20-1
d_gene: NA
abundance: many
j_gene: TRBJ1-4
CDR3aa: CSSIGSDATNEKLFF
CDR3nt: TGCTCCTCAATAGGGTCCGACGCAACTAATGAAAAACTGTTTTTT

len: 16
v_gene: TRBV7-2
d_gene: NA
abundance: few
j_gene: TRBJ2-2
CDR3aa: CASSLAGTMNTGELFF
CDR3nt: TGTGCCAGCAGCTTAGCGGGGACAATGAACACCGGGGAGCTGTTTTTT

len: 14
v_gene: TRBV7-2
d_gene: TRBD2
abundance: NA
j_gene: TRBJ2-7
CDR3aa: CASSTAGVNYEQYF
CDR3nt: TGTGCCAGCAGCACAGCGGGGGTGAACTACGAGCAGTACTTC

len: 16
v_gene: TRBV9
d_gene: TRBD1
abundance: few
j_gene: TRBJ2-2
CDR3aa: CASSVTGQGIGGELFF
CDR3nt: TGTGCCAGCAGCGTAACCGGACAGGGTATTGGCGGGGAGCTGTTTTTT

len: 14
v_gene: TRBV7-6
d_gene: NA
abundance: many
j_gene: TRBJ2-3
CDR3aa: CASSFRDNTDTQYF
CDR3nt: TGTGCCAGCAGCTTTAGGGACAACACAGATACGCAGTATTTT

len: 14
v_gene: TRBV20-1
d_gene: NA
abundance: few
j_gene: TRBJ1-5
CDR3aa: CSAQTDYSNQPQHF
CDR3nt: TGCAGTGCCCAGACCGATTATAGCAATCAGCCCCAGCATTTT

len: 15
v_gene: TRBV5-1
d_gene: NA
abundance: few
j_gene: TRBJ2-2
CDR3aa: CASSLAWGNTGELFF
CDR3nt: TGCGCCAGCAGCTTGGCCTGGGGGAACACCGGGGAGCTGTTTTTT

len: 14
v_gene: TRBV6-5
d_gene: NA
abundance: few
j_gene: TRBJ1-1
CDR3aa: CASNRGGVNTEAFF
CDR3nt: TGTGCCAGCAATAGAGGGGGAGTGAACACTGAAGCTTTCTTT

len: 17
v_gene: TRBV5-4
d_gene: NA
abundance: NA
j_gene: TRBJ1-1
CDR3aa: CASSSATTGRGNTEAFF
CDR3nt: TGTGCCAGCAGCTCCGCGACGACAGGAAGGGGAAACACTGAAGCTTTCTTT

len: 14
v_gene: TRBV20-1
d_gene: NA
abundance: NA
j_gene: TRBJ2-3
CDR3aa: CSARVPGPPGTQYF
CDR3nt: TGCAGTGCTAGAGTTCCGGGGCCTCCTGGTACGCAGTATTTT

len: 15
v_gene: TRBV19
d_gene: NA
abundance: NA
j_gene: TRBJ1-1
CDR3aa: CASSLLTGMNTEAFF
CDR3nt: TGTGCCAGTAGTCTACTGACGGGAATGAACACTGAAGCTTTCTTT

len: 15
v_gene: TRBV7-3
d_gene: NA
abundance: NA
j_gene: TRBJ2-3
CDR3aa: CASSLTGGVPDTQYF
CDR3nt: TGTGCCAGCAGCTTAACAGGAGGGGTTCCCGATACGCAGTATTTT

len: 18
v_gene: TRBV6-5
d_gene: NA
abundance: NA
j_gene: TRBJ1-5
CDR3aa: CASITVIRTLYSNQPQHF
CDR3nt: TGTGCCAGCATTACGGTAATCCGGACACTTTATAGCAATCAGCCCCAGCATTTT

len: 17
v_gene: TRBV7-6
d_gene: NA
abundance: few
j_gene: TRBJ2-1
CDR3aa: CASSPSIGGRSYNEQFF
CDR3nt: TGTGCCAGCAGCCCCTCCATCGGGGGCCGCTCCTACAATGAGCAGTTCTTC

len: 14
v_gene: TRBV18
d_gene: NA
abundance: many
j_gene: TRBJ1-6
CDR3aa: CASSPETGNSPLHF
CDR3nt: TGTGCCAGCTCACCGGAGACAGGAAATTCACCCCTCCACTTT

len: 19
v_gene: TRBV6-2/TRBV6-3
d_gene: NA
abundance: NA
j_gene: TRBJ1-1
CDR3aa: CASSYTAPKAAGENTEAFF
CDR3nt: TGTGCCAGCAGTTACACCGCCCCAAAAGCGGCGGGCGAGAACACTGAAGCTTTCTTT

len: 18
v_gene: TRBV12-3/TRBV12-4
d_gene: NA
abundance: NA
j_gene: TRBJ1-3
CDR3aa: CASSLVLRGGGSGNTIYF
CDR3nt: TGTGCCAGCAGTTTAGTCCTCCGTGGCGGGGGATCTGGAAACACCATATATTTT

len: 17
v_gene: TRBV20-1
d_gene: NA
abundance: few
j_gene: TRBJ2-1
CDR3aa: CSATANIGHVYYNEQFF
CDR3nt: TGCAGTGCTACCGCGAACATTGGACACGTCTATTACAATGAGCAGTTCTTC

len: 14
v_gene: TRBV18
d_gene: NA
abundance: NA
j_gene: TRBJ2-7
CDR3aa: CASSLLGTWDEQYF
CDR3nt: TGTGCCAGCTCACTCTTGGGGACCTGGGACGAGCAGTACTTC

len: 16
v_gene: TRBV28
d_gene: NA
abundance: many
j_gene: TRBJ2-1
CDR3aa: CASSLGPLGTYNEQFF
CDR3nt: TGTGCCAGCAGTTTGGGCCCCTTGGGAACCTACAATGAGCAGTTCTTC

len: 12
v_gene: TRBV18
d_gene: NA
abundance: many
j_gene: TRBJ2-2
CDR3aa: CASSRGSGELFF
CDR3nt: TGTGCCAGCTCTCGGGGCTCCGGGGAGCTGTTTTTT

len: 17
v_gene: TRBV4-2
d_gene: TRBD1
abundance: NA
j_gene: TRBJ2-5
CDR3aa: CASSQEFEGQGGETQYF
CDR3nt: TGTGCCAGCAGCCAAGAATTCGAAGGACAGGGGGGAGAGACCCAGTACTTC

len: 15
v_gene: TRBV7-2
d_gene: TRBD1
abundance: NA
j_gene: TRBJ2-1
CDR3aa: CASSSRDRLFNEQFF
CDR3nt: TGTGCCAGCAGCTCCCGGGACAGGCTTTTCAATGAGCAGTTCTTC

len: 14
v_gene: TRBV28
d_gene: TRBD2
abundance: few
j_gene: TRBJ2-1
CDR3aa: CASRGSGAYNEQFF
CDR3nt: TGTGCCAGCAGGGGTAGCGGGGCCTACAATGAGCAGTTCTTC

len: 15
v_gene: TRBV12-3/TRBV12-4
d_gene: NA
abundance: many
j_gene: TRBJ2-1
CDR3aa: CASARRGGSYNEQFF
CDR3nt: TGTGCCAGCGCCCGCAGAGGCGGCTCCTACAATGAGCAGTTCTTC

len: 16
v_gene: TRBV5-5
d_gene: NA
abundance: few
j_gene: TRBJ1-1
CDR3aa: CASSPAQGGLNTEAFF
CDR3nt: TGTGCCAGCAGCCCCGCTCAGGGCGGGTTGAACACTGAAGCTTTCTTT

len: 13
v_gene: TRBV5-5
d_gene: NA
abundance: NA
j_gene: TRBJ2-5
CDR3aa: CASRTPAGETQYF
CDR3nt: TGTGCCAGCAGAACCCCTGCGGGGGAGACCCAGTACTTC

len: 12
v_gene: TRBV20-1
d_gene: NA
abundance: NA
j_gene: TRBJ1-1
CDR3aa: CSGTTDNTEAFF
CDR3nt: TGCAGTGGAACGACAGACAACACTGAAGCTTTCTTT

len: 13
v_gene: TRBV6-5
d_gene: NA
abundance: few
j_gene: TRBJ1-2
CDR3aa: CASGRDSNYGYTF
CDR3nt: TGTGCCAGCGGAAGGGACTCTAACTATGGCTACACCTTC

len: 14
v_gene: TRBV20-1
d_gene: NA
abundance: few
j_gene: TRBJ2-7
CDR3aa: CSAKDRVGSYEQYF
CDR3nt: TGCAGTGCTAAAGATCGGGTCGGGAGCTACGAGCAGTACTTC

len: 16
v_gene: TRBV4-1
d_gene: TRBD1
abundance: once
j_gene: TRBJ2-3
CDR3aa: CASSQVQGVGTDTQYF
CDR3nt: TGCGCCAGCAGCCAGGTACAGGGGGTAGGAACAGATACGCAGTATTTT

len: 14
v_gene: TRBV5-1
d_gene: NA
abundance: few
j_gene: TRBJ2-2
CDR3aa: CASSLREYTGELFF
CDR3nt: TGCGCCAGCAGCTTGCGAGAGTACACCGGGGAGCTGTTTTTT